Shown below are 21 T cell receptor beta chains from a single sample sequenced in a study of T cell clonality in common variable immunodeficiency. The protocol was immunoSEQ multiplex PCR, while the TCRdb copy is restricted to in-frame clones and leaves out a portion. The sample contains 15,000 to 20,000 clones, none of them singletons. What these receptors recognize is not known. General study results and limits: In common variable immunodeficiency, TCR beta chains reportedly carried fewer deletions and N-nucleotide insertions.

Material for sequencing was peripheral blood mononuclear cells. These receptors all come from a human donor with common variable immunodeficiency.

A remark on this clone: The CDR3 extends 3 residues past the end of the read, so its final part is completed from the germline J gene. V gene TRBV11-2 combines with J gene TRBJ2-4, with 9 positions matching TRBD1. Germline CDR1 SGHAT, CDR2 FQNNGV. V lost 5 bases to trimming and J lost 5 bases; unmatched junction nucleotides: 4. This CDR3 region has 14 residues. CDR3 residues: CASSIWTGENIQYF. The DNA read from the CDR3 is TGTGCCAGCAGCATATGGACAGGGGAAAACATT.

There are a few counts of this clone. The CDR3 end is not reached by the read, which stops 3 residues before it; the germline J gene fills it in. This chain connects TRBV18 to TRBJ1-2, with D uncertain. This CDR3 is 11 amino acids long. Germline V gene sequence: CDR1 KGHSH, CDR2 LQKENI. CDR3 bases read: TGTGCCAGCTCCCAGCGGACCGGC. This translates into CASSQRTG. The entire CDR3 reads CASSQRTGYTF.

This clone was picked up many times. The junction departs from germline at one end; a sequencing error may be responsible. The DNA ends 3 residues before the CDR3 does, and the rest of the CDR3 is filled in from the germline J gene. The chain joins TRBV4-2 to TRBJ2-7, with 12 bases identical to TRBD2. From germline, CDR1 is LGHNA and CDR2 YNFKEQ. The CDR3 spans 16 residues. This CDR3 reads CASSQDSSSGRGEQYF. Partial CDR3 DNA: TGCGCCAGCAGCCAAGATTCGTCTAGCGGGAGGGGCGAG.

This clone came up a few times. The missing CDR3 end, 3 residues past where the read stops, is filled in from the germline J gene. The V and J genes are TRBV11-1 and TRBJ2-7, with 7 bases fitting TRBD1. Looked up from germline, CDR1 is SGHAT and CDR2 is FQDESV (reference sequence). The CDR3 extends over 14 amino acids. The trim removed 5 bases at V and 4 bases at J, leaving 8 bases unmatched. CDR3 DNA (partial): TGTGCCAGCAGCGTACAGGGGTCCGGGTACGAG. The encoded protein is CASSVQGSGYE. In full, the CDR3 reads CASSVQGSGYEQYF.

With regard to this clone: The read ends 3 residues shy of where the CDR3 ends; the end is completed using the germline J gene. The chain employs TRBV19 and TRBJ2-7; D is perhaps TRBD1 (5 bases). The CDR3 has 13 amino acids. Deletions cut 3 bases from V and 2 bases from J, with 8 bases between. Per germline, CDR1 LNHDA and CDR2 SQIVND (reference sequence). Incomplete CDR3 DNA: TGTGCCAGTAGTATCCCAGGGCCCTACGAG. Translated, it gives CASSIPGPYE. The entire CDR3 reads CASSIPGPYEQYF.

This clone was picked up many times. The observed sequence ends 3 residues before the CDR3 terminus, with the missing tail filled in from the germline J gene. The V gene is TRBV7-3, the J gene TRBJ2-2; D is unclear. V was shortened by 1 base and J by 5 bases, with 11 bases between the two germline ends. Germline V gives CDR1 SGHTA, CDR2 FQGTGA. The CDR3 length is 15 residues. The CDR3 region is CASSLSGEGTGELFF. The CDR3 DNA, read in part, is TGTGCCAGCAGCTTAAGTGGCGAAGGGACCGGGGAG.

This clone was observed many times. The CDR3 goes on 3 residues after the read ends, and that part is filled in from the germline J gene. The rearrangement joins TRBV19 to TRBJ2-4, with D perhaps TRBD2 (5 bases). In germline, CDR1 is LNHDA, CDR2 SQIVND (reference sequence). V lost 1 base, J lost 0 bases, and 13 bases lay in between. The CDR3 is 17 amino acids. Partial CDR3 DNA: TGTGCCAGTAGTATAGCCCAGCGGAGCCTAGCCAAAAACATT. Its translation: CASSIAQRSLAKNI. In full, the CDR3 reads CASSIAQRSLAKNIQYF.

This clone was detected a few times. The read ends 3 residues shy of where the CDR3 ends; the end is completed using the germline J gene. The J gene is TRBJ2-7, the V gene TRBV18, with D possibly TRBD1 on 6 matching bases. This CDR3 has 16 amino acids. Trimming pared 0 bases from V and 5 bases from J, leaving 17 bases between. Germline V gives CDR1 KGHSH, CDR2 LQKENI. The sequenced part of the CDR3 DNA is TGTGCCAGCTCACCACCCGGAGGCACAGGGTACAACGAG. Protein product: CASSPPGGTGYNE. The full CDR3 protein reads CASSPPGGTGYNEQYF. Full variable domain (missing parts from reference TRBV18 and TRBJ2-7): NAGVMQNPRHLVRRRGQEARLRCSPMKGHSHVYWYRQLPEEGLKFMVYLQKENIIDESGMPKERFSAEFPKEGPSILRIQQVVRGDSAAYFCASSPPGGTGYNEQYFGPGTRLTVT.

This clone occurred a few times. Read data end 3 residues before the CDR3 end; the end is taken from the germline J gene. The chain uses TRBV19 and TRBJ1-2; D is unresolved. Germline lookup yields CDR1 LNHDA and CDR2 SQIVND (reference sequence). The germline V and J ends were trimmed by 3 bases and 3 bases, with 5 bases remaining between them. This CDR3 has 12 residues. The CDR3 bases that were read are TGTGCCAGTAGTATCCCCTACTATGGC. Its translation is CASSIPYYG. The whole CDR3 sequence reads CASSIPYYGYTF.

This clone was detected many times. From the germline J gene comes the end of the CDR3, since the read stops 3 residues before it. The chain uses TRBV6-2 or TRBV6-3 and TRBJ2-7, with TRBD1 matching 9 bases. CDR3 length: 15 amino acids. Germline assignment: CDR1 MNHEY and CDR2 SVGEGT. Trimming removed 5 bases from V and 3 bases from J; junction bases left unmatched: 8. CDR3 residues: CASSKLTGGGYEQYF. Incomplete CDR3 DNA: TGTGCCAGCAGTAAATTGACAGGGGGTGGCTACGAG.

By its share, this clone is medium-sized (0.01 to 0.1%). The read ends 3 residues shy of where the CDR3 ends; the end is completed using the germline J gene. The chain uses TRBV7-6 and TRBJ2-7, with D unclear. Trimming shortened V by 1 base and J by 5 bases, and 9 bases separated the two germline ends. The CDR3 is made up of 13 amino acids. The germline gives CDR1 SGHVS, CDR2 FNYEAQ. CDR3 bases read: TGTGCCAGCAGCTTAGACGGTCCTGACGAG. It codes for CASSLDGPDE. The full CDR3 is CASSLDGPDEQYF. Together with reference TRBV7-6 and TRBJ2-7, the CDR3 gives the full variable domain: GAGVSQSPRYKVTKRGQDVALRCDPISGHVSLYWYRQALGQGPEFLTYFNYEAQQDKSGLPNDRFSAERPEGSISTLTIQRTEQRDSAMYRCASSLDGPDEQYFGPGTRLTVT.

The table lists this clone with many counts. The read ends 3 residues before the CDR3 terminus; that terminus is restored from the germline J gene. V gene TRBV4-2 combines with J gene TRBJ1-1, with 9 bases matching TRBD1. The germline V gene has CDR1 LGHNA and CDR2 YNFKEQ. This CDR3 comprises 16 residues. The ends lost 1 base at V and 6 bases at J; junction bases unmatched: 9. The covered CDR3 bases are TGTGCCAGCAGCCAAGGGTGGACAGGGGAGAGCGCTGAA. This sequence encodes CASSQGWTGESAE. The full CDR3 protein reads CASSQGWTGESAEAFF.

Concerning this clone itself: The sequence runs out 3 residues before the end of the CDR3; the remainder is reconstructed from the germline J gene. The rearrangement uses TRBV20-1 and TRBJ1-1; TRBD1 aligns across 11 bases. Germline V gene lookup returns CDR1 DFQATT and CDR2 SNEGSKA (reference sequence). The CDR3 sequence is 15 residues long. Losses at the gene ends were 7 bases for V and 4 bases for J; bases not matched to a gene: 11. This CDR3 is CSVKGQGARGTEAFF. The covered CDR3 bases are TGCAGTGTAAAAGGACAGGGGGCGCGGGGCACTGAA.

A remark on this clone: The sequence runs out 3 residues before the end of the CDR3; the remainder is reconstructed from the germline J gene. V gene TRBV11-2 combines with J gene TRBJ1-2, with D possibly being TRBD1 (6 bases). Germline V gene data show CDR1 as SGHAT and CDR2 as FQNNGV. Trimming shortened V by 6 bases and J by 5 bases, and 19 bases separated the two germline ends. The CDR3 is made up of 15 amino acids. Here the CDR3 reads CASSSQSRGDYGYTF. CDR3 DNA, as far as it was read: TGTGCCAGCAGTTCTCAAAGCAGGGGAGATTATGGC.

This clone appeared many times. The DNA ends 3 residues before the CDR3 does, and the rest of the CDR3 is filled in from the germline J gene. This chain joins TRBV7-9 and TRBJ1-1, with a weak D call TRBD1 (6 bases). The CDR3 covers 14 residues. The ends were cut back, 8 bases at V and 4 bases at J, with 17 bases in the middle. Germline values: CDR1 SEHNR, CDR2 FQNEAQ (reference sequence). The covered CDR3 bases are TGTGCCAGCGACCAGGGGTCCCTGGGCACTGAA. Its protein is CASDQGSLGTE. The CDR3 in full is CASDQGSLGTEAFF. The variable domain in full, with the rest retrieved from reference TRBV7-9 and TRBJ1-1, is DTGVSQNPRHKITKRGQNVTFRCDPISEHNRLYWYRQTLGQGPEFLTYFQNEAQLEKSRLLSDRFSAERPKGSFSTLEIQRTEQGDSAMYLCASDQGSLGTEAFFGQGTRLTVV.

This clone showed up just a few times. The CDR3 bases that were read are TGTGCCTGGAGGGTGGGACAGGGCCATCAGCCC. Translating it yields CAWRVGQGHQP. The full-length CDR3 reads as CAWRVGQGHQPQHF. This chain connects TRBV30 to TRBJ1-5, with TRBD1 matching over 9 bases. The CDR3 end falls 3 residues outside the read, so it is completed with the germline J gene. Germline V gene sequence: CDR1 GTSNPN, CDR2 SVGIG (reference sequence). V trimming: 3 bases; J trimming: 5 bases; junction bases outside the gene matches: 5. The CDR3 has 14 residues.

As concerns this clone: Read data end 3 residues before the CDR3 end; the end is taken from the germline J gene. The chain employs TRBV6-1 and TRBJ1-5, with D perhaps matching TRBD1 (5 bases). CDR1 MNHNS and CDR2 SASEGT come from the germline V gene. Trimming took 0 bases from V and 3 from J, leaving 6 bases between them. CDR3 length: 14 residues. The sequenced part of the CDR3 DNA is TGTGCCAGCAGTGAAGCAGGGGCCAATCAGCCC. This translates into CASSEAGANQP. The full CDR3 sequence reads CASSEAGANQPQHF.

This clone was counted at least ten times. The read ends 3 residues shy of where the CDR3 ends; the end is completed using the germline J gene. This rearrangement joins TRBV14 to TRBJ2-5; D is uncertain. The CDR3 is 13 residues long. The germline gives CDR1 SGHDN, CDR2 FVKESK. V lost 4 bases to trimming and J lost 2 bases, with 8 bases between them. Partial CDR3 DNA: TGTGCCAGCAGCCTCAACAGTCAAGAGACC. Its protein is CASSLNSQET. The full CDR3 protein reads CASSLNSQETQYF. Filled out from reference TRBV14 and TRBJ2-5, the complete variable domain reads EAGVTQFPSHSVIEKGQTVTLRCDPISGHDNLYWYRRVMGKEIKFLLHFVKESKQDESGMPNNRFLAERTGGTYSTLKVQPAELEDSGVYFCASSLNSQETQYFGPGTRLLVL.

A few counts support this clone. The read is 3 residues too short to cover the CDR3 end, so that end is filled in from the germline J gene. The chain recombines TRBV5-4 with TRBJ2-1, with 7 bases identical to TRBD2. The CDR3 is made up of 12 amino acids. V lost 9 bases, J lost 6 bases, and 6 bases stayed unmatched. Germline CDR1 reads SGHNT; CDR2 reads YYREEE (reference sequence). Partial CDR3 DNA: TGTGCCATCGGACTAGACGGCAATGAG. This sequence encodes CAIGLDGNE. In full, the CDR3 reads CAIGLDGNEQFF.

This clone was counted many times. The read gets to within 3 residues of the CDR3 end, and the germline J gene fills in the rest. The chain couples TRBV20-1 to TRBJ1-6; possibly TRBD1 for D (6 bases). CDR3 size: 16 residues. Germline-derived CDR1 and CDR2 are DFQATT and SNEGSKA (reference sequence). V was pared by 0 bases and J by 8 bases, with 17 bases between. CDR3 sequence: CSARDPGGPAHSPLHF. The CDR3 DNA, read in part, is TGCAGTGCTAGAGACCCCGGGGGGCCAGCGCATTCACCC.

A remark on this clone: The DNA ends 3 residues before the CDR3 does, and the rest of the CDR3 is filled in from the germline J gene. The rearrangement joins TRBV19 to TRBJ2-3; 16 nucleotides line up with TRBD2. The CDR3 length is 19 residues. Germline CDR1 reads LNHDA; CDR2 reads SQIVND (reference sequence). The trim removed 0 bases at V and 1 base at J, leaving 4 bases unmatched. CDR3 bases read: TGTGCCAGTAGTATAGAGGGACTAGCGGGGGGGCCCGGCACAGATACG. It yields the protein CASSIEGLAGGPGTDT. The whole CDR3 protein is CASSIEGLAGGPGTDTQYF. The entire variable domain, with the rest obtained from reference TRBV19 and TRBJ2-3, is as follows: DGGITQSPKYLFRKEGQNVTLSCEQNLNHDAMYWYRQDPGQGLRLIYYSQIVNDFQKGDIAEGYSVSREKKESFPLTVTSAQKNPTAFYLCASSIEGLAGGPGTDTQYFGPGTRLTVL.